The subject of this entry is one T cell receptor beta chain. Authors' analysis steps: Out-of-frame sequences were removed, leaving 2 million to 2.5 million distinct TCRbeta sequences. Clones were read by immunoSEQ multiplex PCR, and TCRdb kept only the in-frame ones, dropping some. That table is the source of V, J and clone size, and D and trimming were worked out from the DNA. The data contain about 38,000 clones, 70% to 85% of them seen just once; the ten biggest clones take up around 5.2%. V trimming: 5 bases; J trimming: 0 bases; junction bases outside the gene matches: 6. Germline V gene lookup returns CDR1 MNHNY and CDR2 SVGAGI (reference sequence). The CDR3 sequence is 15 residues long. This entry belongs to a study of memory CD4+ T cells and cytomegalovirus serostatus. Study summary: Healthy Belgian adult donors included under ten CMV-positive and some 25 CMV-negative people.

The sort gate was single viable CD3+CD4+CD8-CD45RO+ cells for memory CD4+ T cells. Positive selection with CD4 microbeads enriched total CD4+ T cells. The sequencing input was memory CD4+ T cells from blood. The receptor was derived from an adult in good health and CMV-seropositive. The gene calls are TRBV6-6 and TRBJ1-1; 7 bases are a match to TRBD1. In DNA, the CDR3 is TGTGCCAGCAGTCGTACGGGACAGCTGAACACTGAAGCTTTCTTT. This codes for CASSRTGQLNTEAFF.